The 23 T cell receptor beta chains below all came from one sample that was sequenced in a study of T cell responses to AZD1222 COVID-19 vaccine. The method was immunoSEQ multiplex PCR; TCRdb's version includes in-frame clones alone and lacks a portion of them. The sample includes about 110,000 clones, roughly 90% of them seen just once. Sequencing used peripheral blood, obtained on day 0 of MenACWY control vaccination. The source is an adult in good health.

The rearrangement uses TRBV7-9 and TRBJ2-7, with 7 bases that match TRBD1. The CDR3 runs 12 residues. Looked up from germline, CDR1 is SEHNR and CDR2 is FQNEAQ (reference sequence). For the CDR3, the DNA is TGTGCGACCGCCAGGGACAGCTACGAGCAGTACTTC. Translated: CATARDSYEQYF.

V usage is TRBV4-1 and J usage is TRBJ1-1; possible D gene TRBD1, 5 bases. The CDR3 sequence is 13 residues long. The germline V gene has CDR1 MGHRA and CDR2 YSYEKL. With 6 bases removed from V and 3 bases from J, the gap between germline ends came to 11 bases. The CDR3 loop reads CASRQRRDTEAFF. CDR3 DNA: TGCGCCAGCAGACAACGCAGGGACACTGAAGCTTTCTTT.

This chain uses TRBV5-1 with TRBJ2-5; TRBD1 matches at 10 bases. CDR1 and CDR2 from the germline V gene are SGHRS and YFSETQ. The CDR3 is 14 residues long. V was pared by 5 bases and J by 5 bases, with 6 bases of the junction left unmatched. CDR3 bases: TGCGCCAGCAGTCGGGACAGGGGCGGGGAGACCCAGTACTTC. Amino acid sequence: CASSRDRGGETQYF. Full variable domain (rest looked up from reference TRBV5-1 and TRBJ2-5): KAGVTQTPRYLIKTRGQQVTLSCSPISGHRSVSWYQQTPGQGLQFLFEYFSETQRNKGNFPGRFSGRQFSNSRSEMNVSTLELGDSALYLCASSRDRGGETQYFGPGTRLLVL.

The V call is TRBV5-1, the J call TRBJ1-1, with 8 bases aligning to TRBD1. Germline lookup yields CDR1 SGHRS and CDR2 YFSETQ. The CDR3 consists of 16 residues. J lost 4 bases, V lost 1 base, and 9 bases had no gene match. The CDR3 protein is CASSLMTGVGITEAFF. CDR3 bases: TGCGCCAGCAGCTTGATGACAGGGGTCGGCATCACTGAAGCTTTCTTT.

The chain links TRBV13 to TRBJ2-5; no reliable D call. This CDR3 contains 12 residues. With 4 bases removed from V and 5 bases from J, the gap between germline ends came to 8 bases. CDR1 is PRHDT, CDR2 FYEKMQ, per germline (reference sequence). CDR3 nucleotide sequence: TGTGCCAGCAGCTCCTCATGGGAGACCCAGTACTTC. It translates to CASSSSWETQYF. Full variable domain (rest looked up from reference TRBV13 and TRBJ2-5): AAGVIQSPRHLIKEKRETATLKCYPIPRHDTVYWYQQGPGQDPQFLISFYEKMQSDKGSIPDRFSAQQFSDYHSELNMSSLELGDSALYFCASSSSWETQYFGPGTRLLVL.

The genes are TRBV6-5 and TRBJ2-2, with D maybe TRBD1 (6 bases). Trimming stripped 8 bases from V and 2 bases from J, with 9 bases between. The CDR3 is 13 amino acids. The V gene's germline CDR1 is MNHEY and CDR2 SVGAGI. The CDR3, as DNA: TGTGCCAGCCGGGACACCAACACCGGGGAGCTGTTTTTT. The encoded protein is CASRDTNTGELFF.

J is TRBJ2-4 and V is TRBV7-3; D is undetermined. With 5 bases removed from V and 0 bases from J, the gap between germline ends came to 14 bases. The CDR3 has 16 amino acids. CDR1 and CDR2 from the germline V gene are SGHTA and FQGTGA. This CDR3 is CASSPVRSLAKNIQYF. The CDR3 DNA reads as TGTGCCAGCAGCCCAGTAAGGAGTCTAGCCAAAAACATTCAGTACTTC.

The gene calls are TRBV10-3 and TRBJ2-5; possible D gene TRBD2, 5 bases. CDR3 length: 14 residues. V was clipped by 6 bases and J by 9 bases, with 20 bases between them. CDR1 ENHRY and CDR2 SYGVKD come from the germline V gene. The CDR3 loop is CAIRERAQEGSQYF. CDR3 nucleotide sequence: TGTGCCATCAGGGAGAGGGCCCAAGAGGGCTCCCAGTACTTC.

This clone was counted a single time. The chain carries TRBV5-1 and TRBJ2-7; TRBD1 aligns across 10 bases. V lost 1 base, J lost 2 bases, and 6 bases stayed unmatched. Germline V lookup: CDR1 SGHRS, CDR2 YFSETQ. The length of the CDR3 is 16 residues. CDR3 DNA: TGCGCCAGCAGCTTGTTGGGGGACAGGGGTACCTACGAGCAGTACTTC. It translates to CASSLLGDRGTYEQYF.

V is TRBV28 and J is TRBJ1-5; the D is unclear. The CDR3 spans 17 residues. Deletions cut 3 bases from V and 0 bases from J, with 15 bases between. Germline-derived CDR1 and CDR2 are MDHEN and SYDVKM. The CDR3 spells CASSFSGSEYSNQPQHF. The CDR3 DNA reads TGTGCCAGCAGTTTTTCAGGCAGTGAGTATAGCAATCAGCCCCAGCATTTT. The full variable domain, its missing parts supplied by reference TRBV28 and TRBJ1-5, is DVKVTQSSRYLVKRTGEKVFLECVQDMDHENMFWYRQDPGLGLRLIYFSYDVKMKEKGDIPEGYSVSREKKERFSLILESASTNQTSMYLCASSFSGSEYSNQPQHFGDGTRLSIL.

This chain links TRBV3-1 (or the pseudogene TRBV3-2) with TRBJ1-3, with 8 bases lining up with TRBD1. J was trimmed by 10 bases and V by 4 bases; bases with no gene match: 6. Germline CDR1 reads LGHDT; CDR2 reads YNNKEL (reference sequence). This CDR3 has 13 amino acids. As DNA, the CDR3 is TGTGCCAGCAGCCCGACAGGGGAATCGACCATATATTTT. It encodes CASSPTGESTIYF.

The chain links TRBV4-2 to TRBJ1-6; no firm D call. The CDR3 sequence is 14 residues long. Germline CDR1 and CDR2: LGHNA and YNFKEQ. Deletions cut 0 bases from V and 4 bases from J, with 4 bases between. DNA of the CDR3: TGTGCCAGCAGCCAAGAAGAATATAATTCACCCCTCCACTTT. As protein: CASSQEEYNSPLHF.

In its sample, this clone was seen once. This chain connects TRBV19 to TRBJ1-1; the D gene is possibly TRBD1 (5 bases). Trimming pared 7 bases from V and 4 bases from J, leaving 13 bases between. Germline CDR1 reads LNHDA; CDR2 reads SQIVND (reference sequence). This CDR3 spans 13 amino acids. The CDR3 here is CASNLGVGTEAFF. The CDR3 nucleotides are TGTGCCAGTAACCTAGGGGTGGGCACTGAAGCTTTCTTT.

The chain joins TRBV12-5 to TRBJ1-6; D call uncertain. Trimming pared 4 bases from V and 0 bases from J, leaving 7 bases between. Per germline, CDR1 LGHNT and CDR2 FRNRAP. The CDR3 consists of 15 residues. Written as DNA, the CDR3 is TGTGCTAGTGGTTCATATAGCTCCTATAATTCACCCCTCCACTTT. Encoded protein: CASGSYSSYNSPLHF.

This chain connects TRBV4-1 to TRBJ2-2; 10 nucleotides agree with TRBD1. The J segment lost 5 bases and the V segment lost 4 bases, leaving 4 bases of the junction unmatched. CDR1 is MGHRA, CDR2 YSYEKL, per germline. CDR3 length: 15 amino acids. The CDR3 DNA sequence: TGCGCCAGCAGCCCGGGACAGGGGCGGACCGGGGAGCTGTTTTTT. Its protein product is CASSPGQGRTGELFF.

The genes are TRBV6-5 and TRBJ2-5; 8 bases are shared with TRBD1. Germline CDR1 and CDR2: MNHEY and SVGAGI. This CDR3 is built from 12 residues. The ends lost 8 bases at V and 8 bases at J; junction bases unmatched: 7. The CDR3 sequence is CASHDRGRTQYF. Written as DNA, the CDR3 is TGTGCCAGCCACGACAGGGGACGAACCCAGTACTTC.

This rearrangement joins TRBV28 to TRBJ1-2; D perhaps matches TRBD1 (6 bases). Trimming removed 10 bases from V and 6 bases from J, with 18 bases in between. The CDR3 has 13 amino acids. Per the germline V gene, CDR1 is MDHEN and CDR2 is SYDVKM. Written as DNA, the CDR3 is TGTGCCACATGCATACAGGGACAAAATGGCTACACCTTC. Encoded protein: CATCIQGQNGYTF.

The CDR3 loop is CASSYYSTGELFF. The CDR3 coding sequence is TGTGCCAGCAGTTACTACTCCACCGGGGAGCTGTTTTTT. The chain couples TRBV6-5 to TRBJ2-2; D is undetermined. Between the trimmed V and J ends, which lost 1 base and 4 bases, there was a span of 4 bases. The CDR3 runs 13 residues. Germline lookup yields CDR1 MNHEY and CDR2 SVGAGI.

The gene calls are TRBV11-2 and TRBJ1-3; a weak D match, TRBD1 (5 bases). Germline CDR1 and CDR2: SGHAT and FQNNGV. Trimming took 5 bases from V and 3 from J, leaving 11 bases between them. The CDR3 consists of 14 residues. CDR3 protein: CASSLGQGGNTIYF. The DNA for the CDR3 is TGTGCCAGCAGCCTCGGGCAGGGTGGAAACACCATATATTTT.

The V gene is TRBV7-3, the J gene TRBJ2-7, with 7 bases that match TRBD1. The CDR3 runs to 14 residues. CDR1 is SGHTA, CDR2 FQGTGA, per germline. With V trimmed by 5 bases and J by 5 bases, 9 bases remained unmatched. Written as DNA, the CDR3 is TGTGCCAGCAGCCTTACGTGGGACAGCCACGAGCAGTACTTC. Translation gives CASSLTWDSHEQYF. Looking up the rest from reference TRBV7-3 and TRBJ2-7 gives the full variable domain: GAGVSQTPSNKVTEKGKYVELRCDPISGHTALYWYRQSLGQGPEFLIYFQGTGAADDSGLPNDRFFAVRPEGSVSTLKIQRTERGDSAVYLCASSLTWDSHEQYFGPGTRLTVT.

This chain uses TRBV19 with TRBJ2-1, with no clear D. Trimming cost V 10 bases and J 8 bases, with 18 bases left between them. CDR3 length equals 13 residues. Germline values: CDR1 LNHDA, CDR2 SQIVND (reference sequence). The CDR3 coding sequence is TGTGCCACAACTCGAAAGTGGACGGATGAGCAGTTCTTC. Its protein is CATTRKWTDEQFF.

The chain is built from TRBV2 and TRBJ1-2; possible D gene TRBD1, 5 bases. V was clipped by 3 bases and J by 5 bases, with 10 bases between them. Looked up from germline, CDR1 is SNHLY and CDR2 is FYNNEI. CDR3 length: 13 amino acids. The CDR3 loop is CASSDSSGYGYTF. The CDR3 DNA follows: TGTGCCAGCAGTGACTCGTCAGGGTATGGCTACACCTTC.

This chain connects TRBV6-1 to TRBJ1-2; no clear D. Germline assignment: CDR1 MNHNS and CDR2 SASEGT. Trimming shortened V by 1 base and J by 8 bases, and 20 bases separated the two germline ends. The CDR3 spans 16 residues. This chain's CDR3 is CASSEGTLAGHGGYTF. CDR3 nucleotides: TGTGCCAGCAGTGAAGGCACGTTAGCAGGCCACGGGGGCTACACCTTC.